This is a list of T cell receptor beta chains from one sample in a study of T cell responses to AZD1222 COVID-19 vaccine. Produced via immunoSEQ multiplex PCR; TCRdb's table is partial and in-frame only. The sample has more than 150,000 clones, 90% to 95% seen once. The sample here was peripheral blood, taken on day 0 of AZD1222 vaccination. The receptors were gathered from an adult in good health. Each CDR3 is given with its conserved first and last residue. A D gene is named only where the DNA matches it firmly. Clone size is shown for a subset of rows, as once, few, many or a class of expanded clone.

size: NA
V: TRBV2
D: NA
J: TRBJ2-7
DNA: TGTGCCAGCAGTGAATCTAGTTGGACAACCTACGAGCAGTACTTC
CDR3: CASSESSWTTYEQYF

size: NA
V: TRBV9
D: NA
J: TRBJ2-7
DNA: TGTGCCAGCAGCGTAGCCGGGAGTAGCTCCTACGAGCAGTACTTC
CDR3: CASSVAGSSSYEQYF

size: NA
V: TRBV5-1
D: TRBD2
J: TRBJ2-3
DNA: TGCGCCAGCAGCGGGGGAAAACTAGCGGGTTCAGATACGCAGTATTTT
CDR3: CASSGGKLAGSDTQYF

size: NA
V: TRBV10-1
D: NA
J: TRBJ1-5
DNA: TGCGCCAGCAGTGAGAAAGTGCGGAGCCAGGGAACCAATCAGCCCCAGCATTTT
CDR3: CASSEKVRSQGTNQPQHF

size: NA
V: TRBV15
D: NA
J: TRBJ1-1
DNA: TGTGCCACCAGTCCAATAGTCACTGAAGCTTTCTTT
CDR3: CATSPIVTEAFF

size: few
V: TRBV9
D: TRBD2
J: TRBJ2-2
DNA: TGTGCCAGCAGCCCCACTAGCGCGGACGGGGAGCTGTTTTTT
CDR3: CASSPTSADGELFF

size: few
V: TRBV7-6
D: TRBD1
J: TRBJ2-7
DNA: TGTGCCAGCAGCACGCCGGGACAGGGAACCCTGTACGAGCAGTACTTC
CDR3: CASSTPGQGTLYEQYF

size: NA
V: TRBV24-1
D: TRBD1
J: TRBJ1-1
DNA: TGTGCCACCCAGGGGGAAGATCCTGAAGCTTTCTTT
CDR3: CATQGEDPEAFF

size: NA
V: TRBV9
D: TRBD1
J: TRBJ2-1
DNA: TGTGCCAGCAGCGTAGCTGGAACCGGGACAGGCAGGTTCTTC
CDR3: CASSVAGTGTGRFF

size: NA
V: TRBV5-1
D: NA
J: TRBJ1-1
DNA: TGCGCCAGCAGCTTGGACGGGCGACCGAACACTGAAGCTTTCTTT
CDR3: CASSLDGRPNTEAFF

size: NA
V: TRBV24-1
D: NA
J: TRBJ2-6
DNA: TGTGCCACCAGTGGGGAGTCTGGGGCCAACGTCCTGACTTTC
CDR3: CATSGESGANVLTF

size: NA
V: TRBV10-1
D: TRBD2
J: TRBJ2-2
DNA: TGCGCCAGCAGAGGACTAGCCGGCACCGGGGAGCTGTTTTTT
CDR3: CASRGLAGTGELFF

size: once
V: TRBV6-5
D: NA
J: TRBJ2-2
DNA: TGTGCCAGCACCAAAACTCGGGACACCGGGGAGCTGTTTTTT
CDR3: CASTKTRDTGELFF

size: NA
V: TRBV10-3
D: TRBD1
J: TRBJ2-3
DNA: TGTGCCATCAGAGGACAGGACCCAGATACGCAGTATTTT
CDR3: CAIRGQDPDTQYF

size: medium-sized
V: TRBV29-1
D: TRBD1
J: TRBJ2-5
DNA: TGCAGCGTTGAGGAGGACAGGGGGCGGTCAGAGACCCAGTACTTC
CDR3: CSVEEDRGRSETQYF

size: NA
V: TRBV5-1
D: TRBD1
J: TRBJ2-3
DNA: TGCGCCAGCAGCTTGACAGGGGTTCGGGGATTAGATACGCAGTATTTT
CDR3: CASSLTGVRGLDTQYF

size: NA
V: TRBV20-1
D: TRBD2
J: TRBJ2-1
DNA: TGCAGTGCTAGTGGGACTAGCTCCTACAATGAGCAGTTCTTC
CDR3: CSASGTSSYNEQFF

size: NA
V: TRBV19
D: NA
J: TRBJ2-1
DNA: TGTGCCAGTAGTTCCGAGACTATTGAGCAGTTCTTC
CDR3: CASSSETIEQFF

size: NA
V: TRBV18
D: NA
J: TRBJ1-1
DNA: TGTGCCAGCTCACCGGGGCAGGGAACTCAACGATCTGAAGCTTTCTTT
CDR3: CASSPGQGTQRSEAFF

size: NA
V: TRBV10-3
D: NA
J: TRBJ1-1
DNA: TGTGCCATCAGTGAGTCTGGGGGCTTGAACACTGAAGCTTTCTTT
CDR3: CAISESGGLNTEAFF

size: NA
V: TRBV29-1
D: TRBD1
J: TRBJ1-2
DNA: TGCAGCGTGGACAGGGATGGCTACACCTTC
CDR3: CSVDRDGYTF

size: NA
V: TRBV29-1
D: NA
J: TRBJ2-1
DNA: TGCAGCGCCGGCCCTATCCTACGTGATGAGCAGTTCTTC
CDR3: CSAGPILRDEQFF

size: NA
V: TRBV5-6
D: NA
J: TRBJ1-2
DNA: TGTGCCAGCAGCCCGCCATCAACCTCAAACGGCTACACCTTC
CDR3: CASSPPSTSNGYTF

size: few
V: TRBV6-1
D: NA
J: TRBJ1-2
DNA: TGTGCCAGCAGTGAACGGAGTAACTATGGCTACACCTTC
CDR3: CASSERSNYGYTF

size: NA
V: TRBV11-3
D: TRBD2
J: TRBJ2-1
DNA: TGTGCCAGCAGCCCCAAAGGCGGGGCGGGAGTCGGGGATGAGCAGTTCTTC
CDR3: CASSPKGGAGVGDEQFF

size: NA
V: TRBV5-4
D: NA
J: TRBJ2-1
DNA: TGTGCCAGCAGCTTGGTAAGTGGCGACAATGAGCAGTTCTTC
CDR3: CASSLVSGDNEQFF

size: NA
V: TRBV9
D: TRBD1
J: TRBJ2-1
DNA: TGTGCCAGCAGCGTAGCTCAGGGGGCGGCCCCCGAGCAGTTCTTC
CDR3: CASSVAQGAAPEQFF

size: NA
V: TRBV27
D: TRBD1
J: TRBJ1-2
DNA: TGTGCCAGTTCCTGGACAGGGAGTTCTATTAGCTATGGCTACACCTTC
CDR3: CASSWTGSSISYGYTF

size: NA
V: TRBV6-2/TRBV6-3
D: TRBD1
J: TRBJ1-6
DNA: TGTGCCAGCAGCTTCGGGACAGGGGGCAATCCACCCCTCCACTTT
CDR3: CASSFGTGGNPPLHF

size: NA
V: TRBV7-6
D: NA
J: TRBJ2-7
DNA: TGTGCCAGCAGCTTAACAGCGGCCTACGAGCAGTACTTC
CDR3: CASSLTAAYEQYF

size: NA
V: TRBV6-4
D: TRBD1
J: TRBJ1-2
DNA: TGTGCCAGCAGTGACTCCGGGACAGAGAACCTCTATGGCTACACCTTC
CDR3: CASSDSGTENLYGYTF

size: NA
V: TRBV6-2/TRBV6-3
D: TRBD1
J: TRBJ2-4
DNA: TGTGCCAGCAGTTTACAGGGGGCCAAAAACATTCAGTACTTC
CDR3: CASSLQGAKNIQYF

size: NA
V: TRBV6-5
D: TRBD1
J: TRBJ2-1
DNA: TGTGCCAGCAGTTACTCTCAGGGGGCTAGCTACAATGAGCAGTTCTTC
CDR3: CASSYSQGASYNEQFF

size: NA
V: TRBV10-2
D: TRBD1
J: TRBJ2-3
DNA: TGCGCCAGCAGTTCGGCAGGGGGCTATATTACAGATACGCAGTATTTT
CDR3: CASSSAGGYITDTQYF

size: NA
V: TRBV28
D: NA
J: TRBJ2-1
DNA: TGTGCCAGCAGTTTGTCGGGGCTGGATTACAATGAGCAGTTCTTC
CDR3: CASSLSGLDYNEQFF

size: NA
V: TRBV27
D: NA
J: TRBJ2-3
DNA: TGTGCCAGCAGTTCGAGGGGCAGGGCAGATACGCAGTATTTT
CDR3: CASSSRGRADTQYF

size: NA
V: TRBV3-1/TRBV3-2
D: TRBD2
J: TRBJ2-5
DNA: TGTGCCAGCAGCAAGGGATTTAGCGGGTCTCAAGAGACCCAGTACTTC
CDR3: CASSKGFSGSQETQYF

size: NA
V: TRBV3-1/TRBV3-2
D: TRBD1
J: TRBJ1-1
DNA: TGTGCCAGCAGCCTGACAGGGGTGAACACTGAAGCTTTCTTT
CDR3: CASSLTGVNTEAFF

size: NA
V: TRBV3-1/TRBV3-2
D: NA
J: TRBJ2-2
DNA: TGTGCCAGCAGCCAAGACCCCGGGGAGCTGTTTTTT
CDR3: CASSQDPGELFF

size: NA
V: TRBV4-1
D: NA
J: TRBJ1-2
DNA: TGCGCCAGCAGCCAAGACCCTCCACGGATTATTAACTATGGCTACACCTTC
CDR3: CASSQDPPRIINYGYTF

size: NA
V: TRBV15
D: NA
J: TRBJ2-3
DNA: TGTGCCACCAGCAGAGACTCAGATACGCAGTATTTT
CDR3: CATSRDSDTQYF

size: NA
V: TRBV9
D: NA
J: TRBJ2-3
DNA: TGTGCCAGCAGCGTAGATGTGGATACGCAGTATTTT
CDR3: CASSVDVDTQYF